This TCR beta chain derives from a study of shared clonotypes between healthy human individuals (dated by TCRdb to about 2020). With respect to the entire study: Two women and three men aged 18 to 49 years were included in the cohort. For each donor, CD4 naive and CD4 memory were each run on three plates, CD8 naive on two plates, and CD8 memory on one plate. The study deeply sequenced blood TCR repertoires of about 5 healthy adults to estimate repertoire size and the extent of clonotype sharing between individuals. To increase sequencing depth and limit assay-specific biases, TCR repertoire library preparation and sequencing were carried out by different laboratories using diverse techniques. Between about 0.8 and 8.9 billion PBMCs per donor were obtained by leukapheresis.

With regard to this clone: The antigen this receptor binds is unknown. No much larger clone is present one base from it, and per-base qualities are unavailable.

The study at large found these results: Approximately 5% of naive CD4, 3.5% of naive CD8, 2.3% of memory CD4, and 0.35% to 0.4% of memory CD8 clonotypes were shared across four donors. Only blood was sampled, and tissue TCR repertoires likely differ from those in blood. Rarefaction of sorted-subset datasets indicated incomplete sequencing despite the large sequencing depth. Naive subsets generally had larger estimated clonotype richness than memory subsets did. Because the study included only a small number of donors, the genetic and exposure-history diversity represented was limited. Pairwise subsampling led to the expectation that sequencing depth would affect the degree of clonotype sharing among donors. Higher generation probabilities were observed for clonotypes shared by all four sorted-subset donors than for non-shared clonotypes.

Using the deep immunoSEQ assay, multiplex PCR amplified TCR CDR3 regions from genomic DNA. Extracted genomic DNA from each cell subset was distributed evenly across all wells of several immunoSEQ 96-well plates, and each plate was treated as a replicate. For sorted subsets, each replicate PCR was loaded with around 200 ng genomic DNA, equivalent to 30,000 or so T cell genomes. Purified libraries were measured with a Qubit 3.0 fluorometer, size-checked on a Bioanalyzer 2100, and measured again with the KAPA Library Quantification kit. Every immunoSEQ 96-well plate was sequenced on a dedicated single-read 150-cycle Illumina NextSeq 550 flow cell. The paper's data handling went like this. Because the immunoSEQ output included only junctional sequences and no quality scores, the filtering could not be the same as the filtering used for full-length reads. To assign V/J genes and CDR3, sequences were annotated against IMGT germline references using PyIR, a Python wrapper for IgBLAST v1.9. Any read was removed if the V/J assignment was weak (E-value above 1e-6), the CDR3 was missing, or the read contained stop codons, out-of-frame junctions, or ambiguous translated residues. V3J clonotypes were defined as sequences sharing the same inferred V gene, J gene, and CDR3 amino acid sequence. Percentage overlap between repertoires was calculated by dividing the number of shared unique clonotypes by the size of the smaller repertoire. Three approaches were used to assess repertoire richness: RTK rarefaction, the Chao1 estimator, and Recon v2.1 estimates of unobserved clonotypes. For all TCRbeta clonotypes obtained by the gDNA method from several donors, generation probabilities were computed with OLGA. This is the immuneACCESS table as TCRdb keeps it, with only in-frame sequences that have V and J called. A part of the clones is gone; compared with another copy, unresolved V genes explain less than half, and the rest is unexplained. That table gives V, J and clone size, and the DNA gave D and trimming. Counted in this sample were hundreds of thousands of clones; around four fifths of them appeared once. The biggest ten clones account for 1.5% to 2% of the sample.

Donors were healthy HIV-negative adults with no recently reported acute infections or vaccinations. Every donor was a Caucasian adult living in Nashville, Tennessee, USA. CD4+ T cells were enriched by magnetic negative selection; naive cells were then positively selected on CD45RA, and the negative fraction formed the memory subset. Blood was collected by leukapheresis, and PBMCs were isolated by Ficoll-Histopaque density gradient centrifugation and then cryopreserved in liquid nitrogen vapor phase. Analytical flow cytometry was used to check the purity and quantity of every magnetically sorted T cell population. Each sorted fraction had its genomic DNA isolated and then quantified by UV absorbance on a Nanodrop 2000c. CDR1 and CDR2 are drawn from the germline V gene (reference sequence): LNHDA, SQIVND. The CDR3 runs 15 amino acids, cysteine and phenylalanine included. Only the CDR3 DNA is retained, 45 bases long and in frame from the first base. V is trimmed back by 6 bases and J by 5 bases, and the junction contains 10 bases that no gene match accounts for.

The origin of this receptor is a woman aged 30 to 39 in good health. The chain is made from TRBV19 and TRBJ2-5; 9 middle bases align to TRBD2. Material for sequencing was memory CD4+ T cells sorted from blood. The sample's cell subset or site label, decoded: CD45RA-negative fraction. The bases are TGTGCCAGTAGCAGTAGCGGGAGACGCAGGGAGACCCAGTACTTC. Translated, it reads CASSSSGRRRETQYF. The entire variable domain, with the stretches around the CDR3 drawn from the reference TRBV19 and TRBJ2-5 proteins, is DGGITQSPKYLFRKEGQNVTLSCEQNLNHDAMYWYRQDPGQGLRLIYYSQIVNDFQKGDIAEGYSVSREKKESFPLTVTSAQKNPTAFYLCASSSSGRRRETQYFGPGTRLLVL.